These 18 T cell receptor beta chains were sequenced from one sample in a study of blood T cell repertoires in COVID-19. Profiling relied on immunoSEQ multiplex PCR, and the TCRdb table lists in-frame clones only, not all of them. This sample has 160,000 or so clones, with around 77% found just once. Sequenced: peripheral blood. Receptor source: a man aged 70-80 years with active or convalescent COVID-19.

This clone has a handful of counts. The V and J genes are TRBV18 and TRBJ1-2; the match to TRBD1 covers 8 bases. Germline CDR1 KGHSH, CDR2 LQKENI. V was pared by 2 bases and J by 6 bases, with 8 bases of the junction left unmatched. The CDR3 totals 15 residues. The CDR3 loop reads CASSPDGQGRDGYTF. The DNA of the CDR3 is TGTGCCAGCTCACCAGACGGACAGGGTAGAGATGGCTACACCTTC.

This clone was counted a single time. V usage is TRBV9 and J usage is TRBJ2-7, with 8 positions matching TRBD1. Germline V gene data show CDR1 as SGDLS and CDR2 as YYNGEE. With V trimmed by 0 bases and J by 6 bases, 8 bases remained unmatched. The CDR3 runs to 15 residues. The CDR3 sequence is CASSVARQGAGEQYF. The DNA of the CDR3 is TGTGCCAGCAGCGTAGCGCGGCAGGGGGCAGGCGAGCAGTACTTC.

The gene calls are TRBV5-1 and TRBJ2-1; perhaps TRBD2 as D (6 bases). Trimming left V 3 bases short and J 5 bases short, with 9 bases between. The CDR3 runs to 13 residues. Per germline, CDR1 SGHRS and CDR2 YFSETQ. CDR3 region: CASSWDLDNEQFF. The CDR3 DNA sequence: TGCGCCAGCAGCTGGGACTTAGACAATGAGCAGTTCTTC.

The chain carries TRBV19 and TRBJ1-5; TRBD1 might be the D (6 bases). Germline V gene data show CDR1 as LNHDA and CDR2 as SQIVND (reference sequence). The CDR3 is made up of 16 amino acids. V lost 6 bases and J lost 0, with 15 bases in between. CDR3 coding DNA: TGTGCCAGTAGGGATGGGGGGGCCCCTAGCAATCAGCCCCAGCATTTT. Residues: CASRDGGAPSNQPQHF. The full variable domain, in which reference TRBV19 and TRBJ1-5 provide the parts outside the CDR3, is DGGITQSPKYLFRKEGQNVTLSCEQNLNHDAMYWYRQDPGQGLRLIYYSQIVNDFQKGDIAEGYSVSREKKESFPLTVTSAQKNPTAFYLCASRDGGAPSNQPQHFGDGTRLSIL.

The J gene is TRBJ1-4, the V gene TRBV5-1; D uncertain. The CDR3 runs 15 residues. Between the trimmed V and J ends, which lost 0 bases and 8 bases, there was a span of 14 bases. Germline V gene lookup returns CDR1 SGHRS and CDR2 YFSETQ. CDR3 sequence: CASSLGGPMKEKLFF. The CDR3 DNA is TGCGCCAGCAGCTTGGGCGGCCCCATGAAGGAAAAACTGTTTTTT.

This chain links TRBV12-3 or TRBV12-4 with TRBJ2-7, with D unresolved. Trimming left V 8 bases short and J 1 base short, with 9 bases between. The CDR3 has 12 amino acids. CDR3 region: CASSPGSYEQYF. The DNA for the CDR3 is TGTGCCAGCTCCCCGGGTTCCTACGAGCAGTACTTC.

This chain uses TRBV7-9 with TRBJ1-4; D not resolved. The CDR3 runs 14 residues. From germline, CDR1 is SEHNR and CDR2 FQNEAQ (reference sequence). Trimming took 1 base from V and 4 from J, leaving 7 bases between them. The DNA for the CDR3 is TGTGCCAGCAGCTTAGGAGGAGTTAATGAAAAACTGTTTTTT. Encoded protein: CASSLGGVNEKLFF.

The chain recombines TRBV18 with TRBJ1-2; D is uncertain. V was clipped by 3 bases and J by 4 bases, with 12 bases between them. Germline CDR1 KGHSH, CDR2 LQKENI. The CDR3 spans 14 residues. Here the CDR3 reads CASSPLAGFYGYTF. The CDR3 DNA sequence: TGTGCCAGCTCACCCCTCGCCGGTTTCTATGGCTACACCTTC.

The V call is TRBV18, the J call TRBJ1-2; D is unclear. There are 16 residues in the CDR3. Germline V gene data show CDR1 as KGHSH and CDR2 as LQKENI. Trimming shortened V by 2 bases and J by 0 bases, and 13 bases separated the two germline ends. Here the CDR3 reads CASSPEISDSNYGYTF. The CDR3 DNA reads TGTGCCAGCTCACCAGAGATCAGTGACTCTAACTATGGCTACACCTTC.

The chain joins TRBV11-2 to TRBJ2-7; D remains unclear. The CDR3 contains 14 residues. Deletions cut 5 bases from V and 1 base from J, with 12 bases between. CDR1 and CDR2 (germline): SGHAT, FQNNGV. As DNA, the CDR3 is TGTGCCAGCAGCGCCGACGTGGAGTCCTACGAGCAGTACTTC. It codes for CASSADVESYEQYF.

The chain recombines TRBV24-1 with TRBJ2-2; D is possibly TRBD2 (6 bases). V was clipped by 4 bases and J by 4 bases, with 15 bases between them. This CDR3 is built from 16 residues. Germline V lookup: CDR1 KGHDR, CDR2 SFDVKD. The DNA of the CDR3 is TGTGCCACCAGTGACGCCGGGGCGGGGTCCACCGGGGAGCTGTTTTTT. Its protein is CATSDAGAGSTGELFF.

This clone was counted once. The rearrangement uses TRBV7-5 and TRBJ1-1; TRBD1, the D gene given by the table, was not confirmed from the DNA. TRBV7-5 is tagged as a pseudogene. CDR3 size: 17 residues. CDR3 DNA: TGTGCCAGAAGTTCCGTTTGGAACAGGGGAATGAACACTGAAGCTTTCTTT. Amino acids: CARSSVWNRGMNTEAFF.

The genes are TRBV6-2 or TRBV6-3 and TRBJ1-4; possible D gene TRBD1, 6 bases. This CDR3 region has 13 residues. Germline V CDR1 and CDR2: MNHEY, SVGEGT. Trimming took 5 bases from V and 4 from J, leaving 8 bases between them. CDR3 sequence: CASSGQINEKLFF. The CDR3 bases are TGTGCCAGCAGTGGACAGATTAATGAAAAACTGTTTTTT.

Here the CDR3 reads CASSAYPGSGGTGELFF. The CDR3 DNA follows: TGCGCCAGCAGCGCCTACCCAGGTAGCGGGGGCACCGGGGAGCTGTTTTTT. This chain uses TRBV5-1 with TRBJ2-2; 9 positions agree with TRBD2. The CDR3 consists of 17 residues. The ends lost 4 bases at V and 4 bases at J; junction bases unmatched: 11. Per the germline V gene, CDR1 is SGHRS and CDR2 is YFSETQ.

The chain combines TRBV2 with TRBJ1-1; TRBD1 matches at 12 bases. The CDR3 is made up of 15 amino acids. The V segment lost 7 bases and the J segment 2 bases; nucleotides outside the gene matches: 5. Per germline, CDR1 SNHLY and CDR2 FYNNEI. CDR3 nucleotide sequence: TGTGCCAGCACCGGGACAGGGGGCAGAAACACTGAAGCTTTCTTT. It translates to CASTGTGGRNTEAFF. The whole variable domain, filled in from reference TRBV2 and TRBJ1-1, reads EPEVTQTPSHQVTQMGQEVILRCVPISNHLYFYWYRQILGQKVEFLVSFYNNEISEKSEIFDDQFSVERPDGSNFTLKIRSTKLEDSAMYFCASTGTGGRNTEAFFGQGTRLTVV.

The V gene is TRBV15, the J gene TRBJ1-6; possible D gene TRBD1, 6 bases. CDR1 is LNHNV and CDR2 is YYDKDF in the germline V gene (reference sequence). V was pared by 0 bases and J by 9 bases, with 12 bases between. CDR3 length equals 15 residues. The CDR3 region is CATSRDRDMSSPLHF. In DNA form, the CDR3 reads TGTGCCACCAGCAGAGACCGGGACATGAGTTCACCCCTCCACTTT.

V gene TRBV6-5 combines with J gene TRBJ2-5; maybe TRBD2 (6 bases). Trimming took 6 bases from V and 5 from J, leaving 16 bases between them. The CDR3 is made up of 14 amino acids. Germline CDR1 reads MNHEY; CDR2 reads SVGAGI. The CDR3 here is CASSFAGAGETQYF. In DNA, the CDR3 is TGTGCCAGCAGCTTCGCCGGGGCGGGGGAGACCCAGTACTTC.

This clone is a singleton in its sample. The chain joins TRBV7-2 to TRBJ2-1; D possibly corresponds to TRBD1 (7 bases). The CDR3 sequence is 15 residues long. V lost 5 bases, J lost 7 bases, and 18 bases lay in between. Germline V gene lookup returns CDR1 SGHTA and CDR2 FQGNSA. DNA for the CDR3: TGTGCCAGCAGCCCTACCCAGACAGGGAGGAATGAGCAGTTCTTC. Its protein product is CASSPTQTGRNEQFF. The whole variable domain, remainder taken from reference TRBV7-2 and TRBJ2-1, is GAGVSQSPSNKVTEKGKDVELRCDPISGHTALYWYRQSLGQGLEFLIYFQGNSAPDKSGLPSDRFSAERTGGSVSTLTIQRTQQEDSAVYLCASSPTQTGRNEQFFGPGTRLTVL.